This TCR beta chain appears in the sequencing data of a study of human T cells and chemical hapten exposure. On the study more broadly: The scalp of each patient received a weekly diphenylcyclopropenone dose for the full approximately 22-week study. Per-sample variation in TCR yield stemmed mainly from small pooled library volume differences. Notes on the study in general: Once DPC sensitization occurred, TCRs above 1 in 1000 frequency showed no change. A positive correlation with patch test score was shown by PT1 expanded TCR counts.

The length of the CDR3 is 19 residues. Germline assignment: CDR1 MNHEY and CDR2 SMNVEV (reference sequence). The V gene end was trimmed by 0 bases and the J gene end by 2 bases; junction bases not matched to a gene: 6. TCRdb itself ran the RACE reads through MiXCR, one entry per CDR3 protein. The data show 85,000 to 100,000 distinct CDR3 sequences, 10% to 11% seen once. The sample's time point: pre-sensitization, week 0. Specified treatment: therapeutic diphenylcyclopropenone sensitization with weekly scalp DPC. This clonotype was counted at least ten times. Its target is not known. The input for sequencing was whole blood, taken in connection with sensitization to the hapten diphenylcyclopropenone (DPC). This clonotype was sampled from a woman aged 55-70 years with alopecia areata. Some clones in this sample may be carry-over from other donors' samples. The V and J genes are TRBV27 and TRBJ2-2; 13 bases are a match to TRBD2. The CDR3 bases are TGTGCCAGCAGTTTATCCCCGACTAGCGGGGGGTTCAACACCGGGGAGCTGTTTTTT. This sequence encodes CASSLSPTSGGFNTGELFF.